This T cell receptor beta chain was captured in a study of blood T cell repertoires in COVID-19. Background on the study: PBMCs, B-cell-depleted T cells, or T cells provided the cDNA or gDNA that made up the material.

Trimming removed 9 bases at V and 3 bases at J, with 17 bases between. The length of the CDR3 is 15 residues. CDR1 is KGHDR, CDR2 SFDVKD, per germline. Profiled with immunoSEQ multiplex PCR; TCRdb holds only in-frame clones, not every one. Altogether 350,000 to 450,000 clones are present, roughly 85% being singletons, with the ten largest covering roughly 3.6%. The specimen was peripheral blood. The gene calls are TRBV24-1 and TRBJ1-5; D gene unclear. The receptor comes from a woman under 30 with acute or convalescent COVID-19. CDR3: CATQEADRSNQPQHF. Written as DNA, the CDR3 is TGTGCCACCCAAGAGGCCGATCGGTCCAATCAGCCCCAGCATTTT.